A selection of T cell receptor beta chains follows, all from one sample in a study of T cells in Graves' hyperthyroidism and ophthalmopathy. TCRdb recomputed calls from the multiplex PCR reads with MiXCR, one row per CDR3 protein. The sample has some 380,000 distinct CDR3 sequences, 13% seen once; the top ten hold less than 25%. The sample consisted of blood. These receptors originate from a man aged 25 to 45 with Graves' hyperthyroidism that later progressed to Graves' ophthalmopathy. Each CDR3 is given with its conserved first and last residue. D genes are given only for firm matches. Clone size is shown for a subset of rows, as once, few, many or a class of expanded clone.

v_gene	abundance	d_gene	j_gene	CDR3nt	CDR3aa
TRBV28	many	TRBD1	TRBJ1-2	TGTGCCAGCAACGACAGGGGTGACTATGGCTACACCTTC	CASNDRGDYGYTF
TRBV20-1	-	-	TRBJ1-4	TGCAGTGCTATACACAGGGTGGAGACTGAAAAACTGTTTTTT	CSAIHRVETEKLFF
TRBV20-1	-	-	TRBJ2-7	TGCAGTGCTAGAGGCAGGAGGAGCTCCTACGAGCAGTACTTC	CSARGRRSSYEQYF
TRBV20-1	few	TRBD1	TRBJ1-2	TGCAGTGTCCCCCAGGGGGCGCTGGATAGTGGCTACACCTTC	CSVPQGALDSGYTF
TRBV6-1	many	-	TRBJ1-1	TGTGCCAGCAGCGCCCCCGACAGGACTGAAGCTTTCTTT	CASSAPDRTEAFF
TRBV20-1	few	-	TRBJ2-3	TGCAGTGCTAGGTGGGTCCATGGAGATACGCAGTATTTT	CSARWVHGDTQYF
TRBV20-1	many	-	TRBJ2-7	TGCAGTGCTAGCGAAGACAGCTACGAGCAGTACTTC	CSASEDSYEQYF
TRBV5-1	many	TRBD1	TRBJ1-2	TGTGCCAGCAGCTTAGACAGGGGCCGTGGCTACACCTTC	CASSLDRGRGYTF
TRBV27	-	-	TRBJ2-5	TGTGCCAGTTCATCCCACAGTAGGGGCAGGGATGAGACCCAGTACTTC	CASSSHSRGRDETQYF
TRBV6-2/TRBV6-3	-	-	TRBJ1-2	TGTGCCAGCAGGACAGGAAGTAACTATGGCTACACCTTC	CASRTGSNYGYTF
TRBV5-1	many	-	TRBJ2-5	TGCGCCAGCAGCCTGGGCCGGCAGTATCAAGAGACCCAGTACTTC	CASSLGRQYQETQYF
TRBV7-9	-	TRBD1	TRBJ2-5	TGTGCCAGCAGCGTCCCCCACCACAGGGGACCGACCCAGTACTTC	CASSVPHHRGPTQYF
TRBV6-1	few	-	TRBJ1-3	TGTGCCAGCAGAACCGGGGGCTCTGGAAACACCATATATTTT	CASRTGGSGNTIYF
TRBV30	few	-	TRBJ2-6	TGTGCCTGGAGTGACGGGGTCGGGGCCAACGTCCTGACTTTC	CAWSDGVGANVLTF
TRBV11-2	many	TRBD1	TRBJ1-5	TGTGCCAGCAGCCCACAGGGGGAAGGTGATCAGCCCCAGCATTTT	CASSPQGEGDQPQHF
TRBV28	many	TRBD1	TRBJ1-2	TGTGCCAGCTTTGACAGGGGAGGCTACACCTTC	CASFDRGGYTF
TRBV12-3/TRBV12-4	many	-	TRBJ1-5	TGTGCCAGCAGCCCGGGACGTATTGGCAATCAGCCCCAGCATTTT	CASSPGRIGNQPQHF
TRBV12-3/TRBV12-4	-	-	TRBJ1-6	TGTGCCAGCAGTCCGGACTTCAGGAGGTCACCCCTCCACTTT	CASSPDFRRSPLHF